These 32 T cell receptor beta chains were all obtained from the same sample, sequenced in a study of OX40 agonist ivuxolimab in advanced cancers. The library was produced with the immunoSEQ multiplex PCR assay. This is the immuneACCESS table as TCRdb keeps it, with only in-frame sequences that have V and J called. A part of the clones is gone; compared with another copy, unresolved V genes explain less than half, and the rest is unexplained. The sample table shows 77,000 or so clones, and about 90% are seen once. The top ten constitute approximately 2% of the sample. The source was CD4+ or CD8+ T cells sorted from blood, collected in a trial of the OX40 agonist ivuxolimab. The receptors were gathered from an adult with an advanced solid tumor such as melanoma, head and neck, liver or kidney cancer.

This rearrangement joins TRBV29-1 to TRBJ1-2, with a possible D match to TRBD1 (5 bases). Germline assignment: CDR1 SQVTM and CDR2 ANQGSEA. V lost 3 bases to trimming and J lost 4 bases, with 12 bases between them. This CDR3 is built from 13 residues. DNA for the CDR3: TGCAGCGTTGATTCGAGACAGACCTATGGCTACACCTTC. It is translated as CSVDSRQTYGYTF. Full variable domain (missing parts from reference TRBV29-1 and TRBJ1-2): SAVISQKPSRDICQRGTSLTIQCQVDSQVTMMFWYRQQPGQSLTLIATANQGSEATYESGFVIDKFPISRPNLTFSTLTVSNMSPEDSSIYLCSVDSRQTYGYTFGSGTRLTVV.

This chain links TRBV5-1 with TRBJ2-7; D might be TRBD2 (5 bases). Trimming took 1 base from V and 4 from J, leaving 12 bases between them. From germline, CDR1 is SGHRS and CDR2 YFSETQ. This CDR3 has 14 residues. The CDR3 DNA reads TGCGCCAGCAGCTTGACGAGTGGAGGATACGAGCAGTACTTC. It translates to CASSLTSGGYEQYF.

The J gene is TRBJ2-3, the V gene TRBV7-6; 8 bases are a match to TRBD1. The V gene end was trimmed by 6 bases and the J gene end by 3 bases; junction bases not matched to a gene: 11. The CDR3 is 16 amino acids. In germline, CDR1 is SGHVS, CDR2 FNYEAQ. The CDR3 is CASSYGQGMGTDTQYF. The CDR3 nucleotides are TGTGCCAGCAGTTATGGACAGGGTATGGGAACAGATACGCAGTATTTT. The whole variable domain, filled in from reference TRBV7-6 and TRBJ2-3, reads GAGVSQSPRYKVTKRGQDVALRCDPISGHVSLYWYRQALGQGPEFLTYFNYEAQQDKSGLPNDRFSAERPEGSISTLTIQRTEQRDSAMYRCASSYGQGMGTDTQYFGPGTRLTVL.

This chain joins TRBV6-5 and TRBJ1-2; possibly TRBD1 for D (5 bases). The V gene lost 5 bases and the J gene lost 1 base, with 11 bases spanning the gap. This CDR3 is built from 14 residues. Germline-derived CDR1 and CDR2 are MNHEY and SVGAGI. CDR3 bases: TGTGCCAGCAGTCCAGGGTCGTATAACTATGGCTACACCTTC. This encodes CASSPGSYNYGYTF.

V gene TRBV29-1 combines with J gene TRBJ2-5, with D unresolved. Trimming shortened V by 4 bases and J by 4 bases, and 10 bases separated the two germline ends. This CDR3 region has 12 residues. Germline assignment: CDR1 SQVTM and CDR2 ANQGSEA. CDR3 nucleotides: TGCAGCGTTGGGTCCAGGTCAGAGACCCAGTACTTC. Translated: CSVGSRSETQYF.

CDR3 nucleotides: TGTGCCAGCAGTGGGACGGCTAACCTCGAAAAACTGTTTTTT. It is translated as CASSGTANLEKLFF. V and J are TRBV28 and TRBJ1-4, with D maybe TRBD1 (5 bases). Deletions cut 5 bases from V and 8 bases from J, with 15 bases between. This CDR3 comprises 14 residues. Germline V gene lookup returns CDR1 MDHEN and CDR2 SYDVKM.

This chain links TRBV5-4 with TRBJ1-4, with 10 bases that match TRBD1. This CDR3 spans 14 amino acids. Germline V gives CDR1 SGHNT, CDR2 YYREEE (reference sequence). The V gene end was trimmed by 5 bases and the J gene end by 6 bases; junction bases not matched to a gene: 4. The CDR3 DNA is TGTGCCAGCAGTAAGACAGGGGGCGATGAAAAACTGTTTTTT. Protein product: CASSKTGGDEKLFF.

This sequence joins TRBV5-1 and TRBJ2-3; 9 bases line up with TRBD1. The V gene end was trimmed by 3 bases and the J gene end by 3 bases; junction bases not matched to a gene: 11. This CDR3 has 17 residues. The germline CDR1 and CDR2 sequences are SGHRS and YFSETQ. In nucleotides, the CDR3 is TGCGCCAGCAGCTCGGACAGGGGTAGCACCAGAACAGATACGCAGTATTTT. This encodes CASSSDRGSTRTDTQYF.

This chain joins TRBV5-4 and TRBJ2-1; no clear D. CDR3 length: 15 residues. Trimming shortened V by 4 bases and J by 7 bases, and 18 bases separated the two germline ends. Germline loops: CDR1 SGHNT, CDR2 YYREEE (reference sequence). CDR3 coding DNA: TGTGCCAGCAGCGAATATAACCTACAGAATAATGAGCAGTTCTTC. As protein: CASSEYNLQNNEQFF.

This clone was picked up one time. The chain recombines TRBV6-5 with TRBJ1-2; D call uncertain. V lost 2 bases and J 1 base, leaving 5 bases between the germline ends. CDR3 size: 13 residues. The germline gives CDR1 MNHEY, CDR2 SVGAGI. This chain's CDR3 is CASSYDINYGYTF. The CDR3 DNA is TGTGCCAGCAGTTACGATATTAACTATGGCTACACCTTC.

This chain uses TRBV10-3 with TRBJ2-4, with D possibly being TRBD1 (6 bases). Germline assignment: CDR1 ENHRY and CDR2 SYGVKD. Between the trimmed V and J ends, which lost 10 bases and 0 bases, there was a span of 19 bases. The CDR3 length is 16 residues. The CDR3 DNA follows: TGTGCCACCCGGCCAGGGGTTGGTCTAGCCAAAAACATTCAGTACTTC. This translates into CATRPGVGLAKNIQYF.

The chain recombines TRBV27 with TRBJ2-3; 13 bases are shared with TRBD2. Germline V lookup: CDR1 MNHEY, CDR2 SMNVEV (reference sequence). The V gene end was trimmed by 5 bases and the J gene end by 3 bases; junction bases not matched to a gene: 14. The CDR3 loop spans 19 amino acids. CDR3 DNA sequence: TGTGCCAGCAGTCCTATCTCAACGGTGGGACTAGCGGGAACAGATACGCAGTATTTT. Encoded protein: CASSPISTVGLAGTDTQYF.

This chain links TRBV7-9 with TRBJ1-5; D remains ambiguous. Germline V CDR1 and CDR2: SEHNR, FQNEAQ (reference sequence). V was clipped by 5 bases and J by 7 bases, with 15 bases between them. The CDR3 is made up of 14 amino acids. This CDR3 reads CASSLPGGQQPQHF. Written as DNA, the CDR3 is TGTGCCAGCAGCCTTCCCGGCGGCCAGCAGCCCCAGCATTTT.

This chain connects TRBV6-1 to TRBJ1-1; D gene uncertain. In germline, CDR1 is MNHNS, CDR2 SASEGT. V shed 6 bases and J shed 0 bases, with 8 bases lying between them. This CDR3 comprises 13 residues. CDR3 nucleotide sequence: TGTGCCAGCAGGTGGGAGATGAACACTGAAGCTTTCTTT. Encoded protein: CASRWEMNTEAFF.

The chain uses TRBV10-2 and TRBJ1-5; 8 nucleotides align to TRBD1. CDR1 is WSHSY, CDR2 SAAADI, per germline. This CDR3 is 15 amino acids long. V dropped 6 bases and J dropped 2; count of bases not matched to a gene: 6. CDR3 coding DNA: TGCGCCAGCAGGGGATCGACAGGGGGCAATCAGCCCCAGCATTTT. Protein: CASRGSTGGNQPQHF.

The chain links TRBV5-8 to TRBJ2-1, with D unclear. CDR1 is SGHTS and CDR2 is YDEGEE in the germline V gene. V gave up 2 bases and J gave up 7 bases, with 28 bases separating them. The length of the CDR3 is 19 residues. The CDR3 is CASSFTLGIGLGVGNEQFF. The CDR3 region has the DNA TGTGCCAGCAGCTTCACTCTGGGTATAGGGCTGGGTGTAGGTAATGAGCAGTTCTTC.

This chain links TRBV28 with TRBJ2-7; D gene uncertain. The CDR3 is 11 residues long. The V end lost 6 bases, the J end lost 0 bases, and 3 bases lay between the germline ends. Germline assignment: CDR1 MDHEN and CDR2 SYDVKM. Written as DNA, the CDR3 is TGTGCCAGCAGCCACTCCTACGAGCAGTACTTC. This gives the protein CASSHSYEQYF.

The chain's CDR3 is CASSPQSGNTEAFF. The CDR3, as DNA: TGTGCCAGCAGCCCCCAGTCGGGGAACACTGAAGCTTTCTTT. This chain uses TRBV9 with TRBJ1-1; D is undetermined. The CDR3 contains 14 residues. V was cut by 4 bases and J by 1 base, with 11 bases left in between. From germline, CDR1 is SGDLS and CDR2 YYNGEE.

To note about this clone: Compared with germline, one end of the junction differs, possibly owing to a read error. This chain links TRBV7-2 with TRBJ2-5; 7 nucleotides line up with TRBD2. The CDR3 length is 15 residues. CDR1 SGHTA and CDR2 FQGNSA come from the germline V gene. In nucleotides, the CDR3 is TGTGCCAGCACCTTACTAGGACTAGGGGTAGAGACCCAGTACTTC. Encoded protein: CASTLLGLGVETQYF.

Points on this clone: A junction end diverges from the germline sequence, so it may reflect a read error. This chain connects TRBV6-1 to TRBJ1-5; D may be TRBD1 (6 bases). The CDR3 is made up of 14 amino acids. Germline lookup yields CDR1 MNHNS and CDR2 SASEGT. The CDR3 nucleotides are TGTGCCAGCAGGGAAGGGGGGGGAGGGCAGCCCCAGCATTTT. Amino acid sequence: CASREGGGGQPQHF.

The table lists this clone with a count of one. This chain connects TRBV6-5 to TRBJ2-2, with 10 bases lining up with TRBD1. This CDR3 has 15 residues. J was trimmed by 8 bases and V by 7 bases; bases with no gene match: 10. CDR1 and CDR2 from the germline V gene are MNHEY and SVGAGI. CDR3 in DNA: TGTGCCAGCACCCTAACTCGGGACAGGGGAGGGGAGCTGTTTTTT. It translates to CASTLTRDRGGELFF.

The rearrangement links TRBV11-3 to TRBJ2-7; 8 bases map to TRBD1. The J segment lost 5 bases and the V segment lost 4 bases, leaving 7 bases of the junction unmatched. The CDR3 runs 14 residues. From germline, CDR1 is SGHNT and CDR2 YENEEA. CDR3 amino acids: CASSSGTGLHEQYF. CDR3 bases: TGTGCCAGCAGCTCCGGGACAGGTCTACACGAGCAGTACTTC.

The chain couples TRBV7-3 to TRBJ2-2; 9 bases align to TRBD1. This CDR3 is built from 17 residues. Per germline, CDR1 SGHTA and CDR2 FQGTGA. V shed 3 bases and J 4 bases; nucleotides not matched to a gene: 9. The CDR3 DNA follows: TGTGCCAGCAGCTTCGGCCGGGACAGGGTCGGCACCGGGGAGCTGTTTTTT. This codes for CASSFGRDRVGTGELFF.

V is TRBV28 and J is TRBJ2-7; D is unclear. Germline-derived CDR1 and CDR2 are MDHEN and SYDVKM. V lost 3 bases and J lost 4, with 16 bases in between. The CDR3 consists of 15 residues. In DNA form, the CDR3 reads TGTGCCAGCAGTTTGTCGCCGAACCCCGTTTACGAGCAGTACTTC. Translated, it gives CASSLSPNPVYEQYF.

J is TRBJ2-1 and V is TRBV18, with 10 bases lining up with TRBD2. Per the germline V gene, CDR1 is KGHSH and CDR2 is LQKENI. The CDR3 has 16 residues. The V and J ends lost 2 bases and 7 bases, in that order; junction bases with no gene match: 8. CDR3 DNA: TGTGCCAGCTCACCAATTAGTAGCGGGAGGATTAATGAGCAGTTCTTC. Protein sequence: CASSPISSGRINEQFF. The full variable domain, in which reference TRBV18 and TRBJ2-1 provide the parts outside the CDR3, is NAGVMQNPRHLVRRRGQEARLRCSPMKGHSHVYWYRQLPEEGLKFMVYLQKENIIDESGMPKERFSAEFPKEGPSILRIQQVVRGDSAAYFCASSPISSGRINEQFFGPGTRLTVL.

This chain joins TRBV6-5 and TRBJ2-1; D perhaps matches TRBD2 (6 bases). The germline V gene has CDR1 MNHEY and CDR2 SVGAGI. This CDR3 region has 14 residues. V lost 0 bases to trimming and J lost 5 bases, with 8 bases between them. The CDR3 DNA follows: TGTGCCAGCAGTTACTCGGCTAGCGACAATGAGCAGTTCTTC. It encodes CASSYSASDNEQFF.

This chain joins TRBV6-5 and TRBJ1-2; D not certain. This CDR3 has 14 amino acids. V lost 3 bases, J lost 5 bases, and 13 bases lay in between. Germline V CDR1 and CDR2: MNHEY, SVGAGI. CDR3 nucleotide sequence: TGTGCCAGCAGTTATCAAAGGGCTGGGTATGGCTACACCTTC. As protein: CASSYQRAGYGYTF.

The rearrangement joins TRBV6-6 to TRBJ2-4; D might be TRBD1 (8 bases). The CDR3 loop spans 13 amino acids. The ends were cut back, 7 bases at V and 7 bases at J, with 14 bases in the middle. Germline V lookup: CDR1 MNHNY, CDR2 SVGAGI (reference sequence). This chain's CDR3 is CASTLQGGNIQYF. CDR3 DNA sequence: TGTGCCAGCACTTTACAGGGGGGGAACATTCAGTACTTC.

V usage is TRBV7-9 and J usage is TRBJ1-2, with a possible D match to TRBD1 (5 bases). V was trimmed by 3 bases and J by 4 bases, leaving 12 bases between them. The CDR3 has 14 amino acids. In germline, CDR1 is SEHNR, CDR2 FQNEAQ (reference sequence). CDR3: CASSFTQGSYGYTF. CDR3 bases: TGTGCCAGCAGCTTTACCCAGGGAAGCTATGGCTACACCTTC.

V usage is TRBV11-2 and J usage is TRBJ1-1, with D maybe TRBD1 (5 bases). The CDR3 consists of 14 residues. Trimming pared 0 bases from V and 7 bases from J, leaving 12 bases between. Per the germline V gene, CDR1 is SGHAT and CDR2 is FQNNGV. The CDR3 sequence: CASSLDGLRGEAFF. CDR3 DNA sequence: TGTGCCAGCAGCTTAGATGGACTTAGGGGTGAAGCTTTCTTT.

The chain links TRBV7-9 to TRBJ1-3; no reliable D call. The germline V gene encodes CDR1 SEHNR and CDR2 FQNEAQ (reference sequence). The CDR3 has 13 amino acids. V lost 0 bases and J 4 bases, leaving 4 bases between the germline ends. CDR3 coding DNA: TGTGCCAGCAGCTTAGCAGGAGGAAACACCATATATTTT. Translation gives CASSLAGGNTIYF. Looking up the rest from reference TRBV7-9 and TRBJ1-3 gives the full variable domain: DTGVSQNPRHKITKRGQNVTFRCDPISEHNRLYWYRQTLGQGPEFLTYFQNEAQLEKSRLLSDRFSAERPKGSFSTLEIQRTEQGDSAMYLCASSLAGGNTIYFGEGSWLTVV.

This chain links TRBV28 with TRBJ1-5; TRBD1 might be the D (6 bases). There are 17 residues in the CDR3. Germline V gene sequence: CDR1 MDHEN, CDR2 SYDVKM. Trimming shortened V by 2 bases and J by 2 bases, and 16 bases separated the two germline ends. The CDR3: CASSLGYRDGGNQPQHF. The CDR3 nucleotides read TGTGCCAGCAGTTTAGGTTACAGGGATGGGGGCAATCAGCCCCAGCATTTT.